Listed below are T cell receptor beta chains from one sample, sequenced in a study of molecular identifiers for immune sequencing clone quantification. TCRdb itself ran the PCR reads through MiXCR, one entry per CDR3 protein. The sample includes 300,000 to 400,000 distinct CDR3 sequences, 20% to 25% of them seen just once. The sample was naive CD8+ T cells from blood, with Jurkat cell RNA spiked in. Receptors originate from a human donor in good health. Some libraries in this study had Jurkat cell RNA spiked in. CDR3s leave out the opening cysteine and the closing phenylalanine or tryptophan.

>TRBJ1-5|TRBV6-2/TRBV6-3
ASSPSNSNQPQH
>TRBJ1-5|TRBV12-5
ASGSGQSSQPQH
>TRBJ1-5|TRBV20-1
SASEVGGDYQPQH
>TRBJ2-7|TRBV7-9
ASSLSPGTGNEQY
>TRBJ2-5|TRBV5-1
ASGPDRTETQY
>TRBJ2-3|TRBV29-1
SVVHGPDTQY
>TRBJ2-2|TRBV6-5
ASSFAGGPTHTGELF
>TRBJ2-3|TRBV7-2
ASSASGGIADTQY
>TRBJ2-7|TRBV6-5
ASSYSQTSEQY
>TRBJ1-1|TRBV7-9
ASSLWTTGETEAF
>TRBJ2-5|TRBV7-2
ASSPRTGGLETQY
>TRBJ1-1|TRBV3-1
ASSDDFPGQGASTVAF
>TRBJ2-7|TRBV4-3
ASSQEPGQVYEQY
>TRBJ1-2|TRBV19
ASSVDRYGYT
>TRBJ2-1|TRBV12-3/TRBV12-4
ASSPTRSVISYNEQF
>TRBJ2-3|TRBV15
ATSRDLMDTQY
>TRBJ2-2|TRBV20-1
SARDERVNTGELF
>TRBJ1-1|TRBV4-3
ASSHFPGLTEAF
>TRBJ1-5|TRBV19
ASSTGTRGNQPQH
>TRBJ2-7|TRBV20-1
SAKPSGRAVYEQY
>TRBJ2-1|TRBV5-1
ASTLSGAPTSVQF
>TRBJ2-7|TRBV20-1
SARGAGASYEQY
>TRBJ2-7|TRBV6-5
ATQPGLGTYERY
>TRBJ2-6|TRBV6-2/TRBV6-3
ASSYLPGLLNSGANVLT
>TRBJ2-3|TRBV6-5
ASSLVGTLFGDTQY
>TRBJ1-5|TRBV19
ATCWKTGGVQPQH
>TRBJ2-3|TRBV6-5
ASSYGRRPDTQY
>TRBJ2-2|TRBV24-1
ATSEGRTGGIANTGELF
>TRBJ2-3|TRBV14
ASSSGGAPTDTQY
>TRBJ1-1|TRBV27
ASSLSPTGDTEAF
>TRBJ1-5|TRBV7-8
ASSLGADGGPQH
>TRBJ1-5|TRBV20-1
SARDGRGNQPQH
>TRBJ2-3|TRBV27
ASSLIGSGTDTQY
>TRBJ2-5|TRBV18
ASSPELAGGQEAQY
>TRBJ2-7|TRBV6-5
ASSYSSGQGIYEQY
>TRBJ1-2|TRBV7-9
ASSQRGQGLNGYT
>TRBJ2-1|TRBV7-3
ASSPSTGEEQF
>TRBJ2-7|TRBV6-2/TRBV6-3
ASSPLPAGVAYEQY
>TRBJ2-5|TRBV7-9
ASSYELYQETQY
>TRBJ2-3|TRBV5-1
ASSLESRTLTDTQY
>TRBJ2-3|TRBV7-9
ASSPRGAGVSTDTQY
>TRBJ2-3|TRBV7-9
ASSLPHGMPDTQY
>TRBJ2-5|TRBV6-6
ASSPLEAAGETQY